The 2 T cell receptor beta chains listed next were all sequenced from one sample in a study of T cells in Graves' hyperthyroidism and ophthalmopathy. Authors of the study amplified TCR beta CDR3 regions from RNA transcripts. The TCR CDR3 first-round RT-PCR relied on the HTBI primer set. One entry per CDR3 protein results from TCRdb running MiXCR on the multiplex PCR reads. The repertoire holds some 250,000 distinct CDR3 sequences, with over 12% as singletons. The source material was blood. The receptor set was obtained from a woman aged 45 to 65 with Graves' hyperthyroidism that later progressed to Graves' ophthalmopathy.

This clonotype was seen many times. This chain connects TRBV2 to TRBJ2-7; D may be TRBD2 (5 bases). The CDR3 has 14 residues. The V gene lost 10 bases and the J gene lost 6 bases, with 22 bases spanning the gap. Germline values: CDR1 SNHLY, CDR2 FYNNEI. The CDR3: CATSLAEEFREQYF. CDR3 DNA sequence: TGTGCCACCTCCTTGGCGGAGGAGTTCCGCGAGCAGTACTTC.

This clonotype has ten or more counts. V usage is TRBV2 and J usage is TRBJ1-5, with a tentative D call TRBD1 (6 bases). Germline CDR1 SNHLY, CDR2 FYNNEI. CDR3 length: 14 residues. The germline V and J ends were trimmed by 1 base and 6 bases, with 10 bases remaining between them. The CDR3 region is CASSEGTTGQPQHF. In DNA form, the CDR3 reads TGTGCCAGCAGTGAAGGGACGACAGGTCAGCCCCAGCATTTT.